The 28 T cell receptor beta chains given below trace back to one sample, sequenced in a study of shared clonotypes between healthy human individuals. Sequencing used immunoSEQ multiplex PCR; TCRdb keeps in-frame clones, though not all of them. The sample includes some 490,000 clones, around four fifths of them seen just once. Sample: PBMCs. These receptors came from a middle-aged woman in good health. Some clones in this sample may be carry-over from other donors' samples.

J is TRBJ2-1 and V is TRBV13; a weak D match, TRBD2 (7 bases). This CDR3 region has 12 residues. CDR1 PRHDT and CDR2 FYEKMQ come from the germline V gene (reference sequence). Trimming shortened V by 8 bases and J by 7 bases, and 12 bases separated the two germline ends. As DNA, the CDR3 is TGTGCCAGCGCAGGGAGGGGGAATGAGCAGTTCTTC. Protein: CASAGRGNEQFF.

The chain has TRBV28 and TRBJ1-5; D might be TRBD1 (5 bases). CDR3 length equals 15 residues. Trimming cost V 5 bases and J 1 base, with 12 bases left between them. CDR1 is MDHEN, CDR2 SYDVKM, per germline. CDR3 region: CASSPFEGSNQPQHF. CDR3 DNA: TGTGCCAGCAGTCCCTTTGAGGGGAGCAATCAGCCCCAGCATTTT.

Remarks on this clone: A far larger clone is one nucleotide away, so this likely arose from a read error. The rearrangement links TRBV6-1 to TRBJ2-6; D call uncertain. Germline CDR1 is MNHNS and CDR2 is SASEGT. The CDR3 sequence is 15 residues long. V lost 4 bases, J lost 0 bases, and 7 bases lay in between. CDR3 sequence (DNA): TGTGCCAGCAGTGCGGAGAGCTCTGGGGCCAACGTCCTGACTTTC. Its protein is CASSAESSGANVLTF.

In its sample, this clone was seen once. The J gene is TRBJ1-5, the V gene TRBV27; D gene ambiguous. The CDR3 contains 14 residues. V lost 6 bases and J lost 6, with 15 bases in between. Germline V gene data show CDR1 as MNHEY and CDR2 as SMNVEV (reference sequence). The CDR3 sequence is CASRTWDSGQPQHF. Written as DNA, the CDR3 is TGTGCCAGCAGGACTTGGGATTCGGGTCAGCCCCAGCATTTT.

The V and J genes are TRBV2 and TRBJ1-2, with TRBD1 identical over 12 bases. Trimming took 7 bases from V and 2 from J; bases not matched to a gene: 2. There are 14 residues in the CDR3. Germline V gene lookup returns CDR1 SNHLY and CDR2 FYNNEI. CDR3 region: CASMGQGANYGYTF. For the CDR3, the DNA is TGTGCCAGCATGGGACAGGGGGCCAACTATGGCTACACCTTC.

The V call is TRBV27, the J call TRBJ1-1, with unresolved D. V lost 8 bases and J 6 bases, leaving 13 bases between the germline ends. Germline V gives CDR1 MNHEY, CDR2 SMNVEV (reference sequence). The CDR3 length is 12 residues. As DNA, the CDR3 is TGTGCCAGCCGGACCGGTACCTCTGAAGCTTTCTTT. It codes for CASRTGTSEAFF.

V is TRBV2 and J is TRBJ2-7, with a tentative D call TRBD2 (5 bases). The CDR3 totals 15 residues. CDR1 is SNHLY and CDR2 is FYNNEI in the germline V gene. V was cut by 8 bases and J by 0 bases, with 17 bases left in between. Written as DNA, the CDR3 is TGTGCCAGCGCCAAGGGAGACACAGTCTCCTACGAGCAGTACTTC. Translated: CASAKGDTVSYEQYF.

V is TRBV5-1 and J is TRBJ2-7; 7 bases fit TRBD1. This CDR3 has 12 residues. With 6 bases clipped from V and 5 bases from J, the junction kept 5 bases outside the gene matches. Germline V gene lookup returns CDR1 SGHRS and CDR2 YFSETQ. The CDR3 nucleotides read TGCGCCAGCAAAGAAGGGGGCGACGAGCAGTACTTC. Translation: CASKEGGDEQYF.

The genes are TRBV7-9 and TRBJ1-6; D unclear. V was clipped by 5 bases and J by 4 bases, with 6 bases between them. This CDR3 has 13 residues. Germline CDR1 reads SEHNR; CDR2 reads FQNEAQ (reference sequence). The CDR3 is CASSAGYNSPLHF. The CDR3 DNA sequence: TGTGCCAGCAGCGCGGGGTATAATTCACCCCTCCACTTT.

CDR3 bases: TGTGCCATCAGTGAGAGGCTAGCGGAAGAGACCCAGTACTTC. The encoded protein is CAISERLAEETQYF. V usage is TRBV10-3 and J usage is TRBJ2-5; TRBD2 agrees at 7 bases. Germline V gene sequence: CDR1 ENHRY, CDR2 SYGVKD. V shed 2 bases and J 3 bases; nucleotides not matched to a gene: 3. The CDR3 sequence is 14 residues long.

The chain has TRBV10-3 and TRBJ2-3; D is undetermined. From germline, CDR1 is ENHRY and CDR2 SYGVKD. Between the trimmed V and J ends, which lost 6 bases and 0 bases, there was a span of 10 bases. The CDR3 totals 14 residues. The chain's CDR3 is CAIRGGTSTDTQYF. The CDR3 coding sequence is TGTGCCATCAGGGGCGGAACTAGCACAGATACGCAGTATTTT.

This clone was seen just once. CDR3 amino acids: CASSSPTEGYTF. DNA of the CDR3: TGTGCCAGCAGTTCCCCCACAGAGGGCTACACCTTC. The gene calls are TRBV28 and TRBJ1-2, with no clear D. The CDR3 covers 12 residues. V was clipped by 4 bases and J by 8 bases, with 11 bases between them. Germline V gives CDR1 MDHEN, CDR2 SYDVKM.

J is TRBJ2-2 and V is TRBV28, with D hard to call. V was shortened by 3 bases and J by 0 bases, with 5 bases between the two germline ends. Germline CDR1 and CDR2: MDHEN and SYDVKM. This CDR3 comprises 14 residues. CDR3 DNA sequence: TGTGCCAGCAGTTTGAGGCCGAACACCGGGGAGCTGTTTTTT. Translating gives CASSLRPNTGELFF.

V usage is TRBV11-2 and J usage is TRBJ1-1; D is unclear. V was pared by 5 bases and J by 6 bases, with 19 bases between. Looked up from germline, CDR1 is SGHAT and CDR2 is FQNNGV. The CDR3 is 15 residues long. This CDR3 reads CASSPPGQGRSEAFF. CDR3 DNA: TGTGCCAGCAGCCCACCGGGCCAAGGAAGGTCTGAAGCTTTCTTT.

Only one count was recorded for this clone. The chain combines TRBV28 with TRBJ1-4, with a tentative D call TRBD1 (5 bases). The CDR3 sequence is 14 residues long. The V gene lost 5 bases and the J gene lost 6 bases, with 13 bases spanning the gap. Germline values: CDR1 MDHEN, CDR2 SYDVKM. Written as DNA, the CDR3 is TGTGCCAGCAGTGGCGCGGGACCCTATGAAAAACTGTTTTTT. Translated, it gives CASSGAGPYEKLFF.

The chain recombines TRBV28 with TRBJ2-7; 9 positions agree with TRBD2. J was trimmed by 2 bases and V by 10 bases; bases with no gene match: 3. The CDR3 loop spans 12 amino acids. Looked up from germline, CDR1 is MDHEN and CDR2 is SYDVKM. As DNA, the CDR3 is TGTGCCACTAGCGGGGACCCCTACGAGCAGTACTTC. Amino acids: CATSGDPYEQYF. Full variable domain (rest looked up from reference TRBV28 and TRBJ2-7): DVKVTQSSRYLVKRTGEKVFLECVQDMDHENMFWYRQDPGLGLRLIYFSYDVKMKEKGDIPEGYSVSREKKERFSLILESASTNQTSMYLCATSGDPYEQYFGPGTRLTVT.

This clone turned up a few times. The chain combines TRBV19 with TRBJ1-2; 10 bases line up with TRBD1. V was clipped by 5 bases and J by 3 bases; unmatched bases: 12. CDR1 is LNHDA, CDR2 SQIVND, per germline (reference sequence). The CDR3 has 17 residues. Here the CDR3 reads CASSPGARDRGHYGYTF. For the CDR3, the DNA is TGTGCCAGTAGTCCGGGTGCCCGGGACAGGGGCCACTATGGCTACACCTTC.

V and J are TRBV28 and TRBJ1-2, with D tentatively TRBD1 (6 bases). Per germline, CDR1 MDHEN and CDR2 SYDVKM. This CDR3 contains 15 residues. Trimming stripped 3 bases from V and 3 bases from J, with 14 bases between. The CDR3 nucleotides read TGTGCCAGCAGTTTGGTCCCGGGGGCGGACTATGGCTACACCTTC. This gives the protein CASSLVPGADYGYTF.

The gene calls are TRBV11-2 and TRBJ2-5; 8 positions match TRBD1. Germline V gene sequence: CDR1 SGHAT, CDR2 FQNNGV. This CDR3 region has 15 residues. The V gene end was trimmed by 1 base and the J gene end by 4 bases; junction bases not matched to a gene: 5. The DNA for the CDR3 is TGTGCCAGCAGCTTAGCACCAGGGGGCGGAGAGACCCAGTACTTC. Translation gives CASSLAPGGGETQYF.

The CDR3 nucleotides read TGTGCCAGCAGTGTTAGCCCCGAGAATGAGCAGTTCTTC. This gives the protein CASSVSPENEQFF. The J gene is TRBJ2-1, the V gene TRBV2; D gene ambiguous. CDR3 size: 13 residues. Trimming stripped 4 bases from V and 7 bases from J, with 11 bases between. Germline V CDR1 and CDR2: SNHLY, FYNNEI.

The sample holds a few counts of this clone. V and J are TRBV28 and TRBJ2-5; 12 bases fit TRBD2. Trimming removed 8 bases from V and 5 bases from J; junction bases left unmatched: 6. The CDR3 is made up of 14 amino acids. The germline V gene encodes CDR1 MDHEN and CDR2 SYDVKM. The CDR3 spells CASETSGSLETQYF. The CDR3 DNA reads TGTGCCAGCGAGACTAGCGGGAGCCTGGAGACCCAGTACTTC. The whole variable domain, remainder taken from reference TRBV28 and TRBJ2-5, is DVKVTQSSRYLVKRTGEKVFLECVQDMDHENMFWYRQDPGLGLRLIYFSYDVKMKEKGDIPEGYSVSREKKERFSLILESASTNQTSMYLCASETSGSLETQYFGPGTRLLVL.

The chain joins TRBV2 to TRBJ1-2, with TRBD1 identical over 9 bases. After removal of 5 bases from V and 4 bases from J, the junction contained 8 bases not matched to a gene. The germline V gene has CDR1 SNHLY and CDR2 FYNNEI. The CDR3 is 15 amino acids. The CDR3 protein is CASSRDRAVGYGYTF. CDR3 bases: TGTGCCAGCAGTCGGGACAGGGCCGTAGGCTATGGCTACACCTTC.

The J gene is TRBJ1-3, the V gene TRBV4-1, with D maybe TRBD1 (5 bases). V lost 4 bases and J 0 bases, leaving 10 bases between the germline ends. This CDR3 is 15 amino acids long. CDR1 and CDR2 (germline): MGHRA, YSYEKL. The CDR3 loop is CASSRGTHSGNTIYF. CDR3 coding DNA: TGCGCCAGCAGCCGAGGGACTCACTCTGGAAACACCATATATTTT.

This clone was seen a single time. The V call is TRBV13, the J call TRBJ2-5; 14 nucleotides match TRBD2. V shed 0 bases and J 4 bases; nucleotides not matched to a gene: 1. The CDR3 contains 16 residues. Germline-derived CDR1 and CDR2 are PRHDT and FYEKMQ (reference sequence). The CDR3 DNA sequence: TGTGCCAGCAGCTTAGGAGGACTAGCGGGAGGAGAGACCCAGTACTTC. This translates into CASSLGGLAGGETQYF.

This clone appeared a few times. V is TRBV5-4 and J is TRBJ2-1, with 11 bases identical to TRBD1. The germline gives CDR1 SGHNT, CDR2 YYREEE (reference sequence). Trimming cost V 0 bases and J 7 bases; bases outside gene matches: 3. This CDR3 is 15 amino acids long. CDR3 loop: CASSLVGQGDNEQFF. The CDR3 DNA follows: TGTGCCAGCAGCTTGGTGGGACAGGGGGATAATGAGCAGTTCTTC.

This clone was seen a handful of times. The V call is TRBV29-1, the J call TRBJ2-7; a possible D gene is TRBD2 (6 bases). Germline V gene lookup returns CDR1 SQVTM and CDR2 ANQGSEA. This CDR3 contains 13 residues. Trimming took off 4 bases at V and 5 bases at J, with 15 bases between the two ends. The DNA for the CDR3 is TGCAGCGTTGGTCCGGAGGGAGACCACGAGCAGTACTTC. This sequence encodes CSVGPEGDHEQYF.

This rearrangement joins TRBV28 to TRBJ2-5; 8 bases line up with TRBD2. J gave up 2 bases and V 6 bases, and 5 bases lay outside the gene matches. The germline CDR1 and CDR2 sequences are MDHEN and SYDVKM. The CDR3 is made up of 14 amino acids. This chain's CDR3 is CASSPGGRQETQYF. DNA for the CDR3: TGTGCCAGCAGCCCGGGAGGGCGGCAAGAGACCCAGTACTTC.

The rearrangement uses TRBV28 and TRBJ2-5; TRBD1 agrees at 7 bases. Germline-derived CDR1 and CDR2 are MDHEN and SYDVKM. This CDR3 has 15 amino acids. Germline trimming cut 3 bases from V and 5 bases from J; bases unmatched to any gene: 9. CDR3 amino acids: CASSFSGTVGETQYF. The CDR3 DNA reads as TGTGCCAGCAGTTTTTCCGGGACAGTCGGTGAGACCCAGTACTTC.